Below, 3 T cell receptor beta chains from the same sample are listed, as sequenced in a study of shared clonotypes between healthy human individuals. This table comes from immunoSEQ multiplex PCR, and its TCRdb copy is limited to in-frame clones, with some not included. The data contain under 1,100,000 clones, under 80% of them singletons. Sequences were obtained from memory CD4+ T cells sorted from blood. Subset given: CD45RA-negative fraction. These receptors all stem from a man younger than 35 in good health.

The genes are TRBV11-2 and TRBJ2-7; 9 nucleotides align to TRBD1. The germline V gene encodes CDR1 SGHAT and CDR2 FQNNGV. The CDR3 runs to 13 residues. V was pared by 4 bases and J by 6 bases, with 4 bases of the junction left unmatched. This chain's CDR3 is CASSWTGVGEQYF. The CDR3, as DNA: TGTGCCAGCAGCTGGACAGGGGTCGGCGAGCAGTACTTC.

Regarding this clone: Other DNA sequences of this sample code for an identical CDR3. The chain uses TRBV5-1 and TRBJ2-7, with D unclear. This CDR3 has 13 residues. CDR1 SGHRS and CDR2 YFSETQ come from the germline V gene. V was cut by 0 bases and J by 3 bases, with 7 bases left in between. The CDR3 DNA is TGCGCCAGCAGCTTGGTTGGGGACTACGAGCAGTACTTC. It translates to CASSLVGDYEQYF.

Only a few counts were recorded for this clone. J is TRBJ1-6 and V is TRBV5-1; TRBD1 agrees at 10 bases. The CDR3 spans 14 residues. In germline, CDR1 is SGHRS, CDR2 YFSETQ. V lost 6 bases and J lost 10; bases outside the gene matches: 7. CDR3 coding DNA: TGCGCCAGCACCTCGGGGACAGGGGAATCACCCCTCCACTTT. Protein product: CASTSGTGESPLHF.